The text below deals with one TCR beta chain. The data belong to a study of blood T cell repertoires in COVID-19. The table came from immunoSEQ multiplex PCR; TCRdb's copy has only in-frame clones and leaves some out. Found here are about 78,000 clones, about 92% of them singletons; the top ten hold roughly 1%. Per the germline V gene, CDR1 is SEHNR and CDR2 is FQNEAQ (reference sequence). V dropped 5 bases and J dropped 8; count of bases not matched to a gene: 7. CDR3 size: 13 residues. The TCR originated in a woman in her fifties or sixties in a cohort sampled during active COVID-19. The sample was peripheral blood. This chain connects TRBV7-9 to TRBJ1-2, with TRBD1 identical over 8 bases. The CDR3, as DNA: TGTGCCAGCAGCCTGGACAGGGAGGGCGGCTACACCTTC. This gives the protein CASSLDREGGYTF. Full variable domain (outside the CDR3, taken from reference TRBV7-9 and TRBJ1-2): DTGVSQNPRHKITKRGQNVTFRCDPISEHNRLYWYRQTLGQGPEFLTYFQNEAQLEKSRLLSDRFSAERPKGSFSTLEIQRTEQGDSAMYLCASSLDREGGYTFGSGTRLTVV.